The text below deals with one T cell receptor (beta chain). One end of the junction does not line up with germline, which may come from a read error. This specimen comes from a study of T-cell reconstitution after alpha-beta-depleted transplantation in children. It was with unique molecular identifiers that the TCRbeta library was prepared. TCRdb re-derived calls from the PCR reads in MiXCR, one entry per CDR3 protein. The sample includes 360,000 or so distinct CDR3 sequences, roughly 20% seen only once; the top ten take 3% to 4.5%. Germline assignment: CDR1 DFQATT and CDR2 SNEGSKA (reference sequence). The CDR3 has 15 amino acids.

The V call is TRBV20-1, the J call TRBJ1-2, with D possibly TRBD1 on 5 matching bases. This TCR was recovered from a human donor who donated a stem cell graft to a child with acute myeloid leukemia. This material consisted of PBMCs from the stem cell graft donor, taken from the stem cell graft. CDR3 amino acids: CCARDRAGSNYGYTF. As DNA, the CDR3 is TGCTGTGCTAGAGATAGGGCAGGGTCCAACTATGGCTACACCTTC.